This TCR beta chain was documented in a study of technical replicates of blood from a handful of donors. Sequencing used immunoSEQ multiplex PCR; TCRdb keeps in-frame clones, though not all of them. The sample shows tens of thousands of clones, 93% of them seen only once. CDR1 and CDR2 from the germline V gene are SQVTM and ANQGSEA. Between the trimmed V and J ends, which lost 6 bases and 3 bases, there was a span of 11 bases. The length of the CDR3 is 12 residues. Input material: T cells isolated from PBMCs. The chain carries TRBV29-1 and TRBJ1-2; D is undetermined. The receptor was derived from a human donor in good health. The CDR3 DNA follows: TGCAGCGTCCCCGGCGGGCACTATGGCTACACCTTC. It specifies CSVPGGHYGYTF.